This T cell receptor (beta chain) derives from a study of T cell responses to AZD1222 COVID-19 vaccine (dated by TCRdb to about 2021). Background on the whole study: AZD1222 recipients whose second dose came at about 4 weeks and those whose second dose came at about 12 weeks were combined into one group, since spike-specific TCR depth and breadth did not differ between the two schedules. Trial participants were enrolled by age into 18-55, 56-69 and 70-plus year subgroups, with 148, 28 and 57 TCR-sequenced participants respectively. TCR sequencing covered more than 230 trial participants: 200 to 220 given two doses of AZD1222 and some 25 given two doses of MenACWY control vaccine. General findings and caveats noted by the study authors: Participants were mostly white British and included more females than males, and it was suggested by the authors that clonal diversity may have been underestimated. After two AZD1222 doses, both the breadth and the depth of spike-specific TCRs were significantly higher than at day 0 and than in MenACWY recipients. CD4 TCRs associated with the vaccine covered the entire spike protein, and the dominant responses were in regions 160-218 and 743-854. Because no day 14 peak-response samples were available, repertoires were characterized only after the peak T cell response. The 56-69-year group was small, and its depth increase did not reach significance, likely because of low power. Epitopes outside the regions mutated in the B.1.351 and B.1.1.7 variants were reportedly recognized by nearly half of the unique spike-specific TCRs. Conclusions about previously exposed vaccinees are limited because only six or seven AZD1222 recipients were SARS-CoV-2 seropositive at baseline.

The meaning of the sample's time point label: baseline before first vaccination. Samples from vaccinated people were obtained from the UK trials COV001 and COV002, which included a single-blind randomized controlled phase 2/3 trial of AZD1222 (ChAdOx1 nCoV-19) in healthy adults. Trial participant PBMC samples were collected at day 0 and day 28 after the second dose for TCRbeta chain sequencing. In the case of this clone: There is no known antigen for this receptor. No base quality information exists; no much larger clone differs at one position.

Trimming takes 0 bases from V and 4 bases from J, and the germline ends sit 15 bases apart. As encoded in the germline V gene, CDR1 is SQVTM while CDR2 is ANQGSEA. The CDR3 covers 15 residues, taking in both the cysteine and the phenylalanine. The read is trimmed to its CDR3 DNA, 45 bases read in frame from base 1. The CDR3 regions of human TCRbeta chains were analyzed by immunosequencing. As for the original processing: TCRs in the repertoires were matched against a reference library of SARS-CoV-2-specific TCRs that had been generated with the MIRA antigen-specificity platform. Breadth was defined as the fraction of unique TCRs that were SARS-CoV-2-associated. Depth was defined as the fraction of total T cells that were SARS-CoV-2-associated. Using the MIRA data, each spike-specific TCR was mapped to the spike region that the TCR reacts to and placed in a CD4 or CD8 class. Log10-transformed breadth and depth values were compared by one-way ANOVA with Sidak's multiple comparisons tests. Sourced from immuneACCESS, this table was stored by TCRdb with only in-frame sequences that have V and J called. A share of the clones is absent; for the studies checked, an unresolved V gene accounts for under half, and the remainder has no known explanation. V and J calls and clone size are as listed in that table; D and trimming were resolved from the DNA. In all, the sample holds roughly 170,000 clones, and around 90% of those were seen once. The leading ten clones occupy approximately 1.9% of the sample.

The chain links TRBV29-1 with TRBJ1-2; no D gene can be assigned with confidence. This receptor was taken from an adult in good health. The sequencing used peripheral blood, collected on day 0 of AZD1222 vaccination. The base sequence is TGCAGCGTTGAAGAAAGAGGGAAGTTCGGCTATGGCTACACCTTC. This yields the protein CSVEERGKFGYGYTF.